The clone carrying this T cell receptor (beta chain) has a count of ten or more. The sample belongs to a study of low-dose radiotherapy and immunotherapy resistance in tumors. In the study overall: At a dose of 200 mg/m2, intravenous cyclophosphamide was given every two weeks, one day before radiation and immunotherapy.

Alpha- and beta-chain coverage of first-strand cDNA came from TRAV- and TRBV-specific primers. Using a constant-region primer together with a V-primer adapter, TCRs were subjected to roughly 20 PCR cycles of amplification. Amplification of isolated mRNA was accomplished via in vitro transcription. Each CDR3 protein gets one entry after TCRdb re-called the reads with MiXCR. The sample lists 75,000 to 95,000 distinct CDR3 sequences, 20% to 25% occurring once. This CDR3 spans 18 amino acids. V lost 2 bases to trimming and J lost 3 bases; unmatched junction nucleotides: 12. The V gene's germline CDR1 is SGHRS and CDR2 YFSETQ. Regarding time point: after trial treatment. As for treatment: LDRT plus nivolumab, ipilimumab, low-dose cyclophosphamide and aspirin (RACIN trial). Every donor was treated with nivolumab, ipilimumab, aspirin, low-dose cyclophosphamide and also low-dose radiotherapy.

The V call is TRBV5-1, the J call TRBJ2-3; TRBD2 agrees at 10 bases. The sequences come from PBMCs, collected after low-dose radiotherapy plus immunotherapy. The clonotype originates from a female donor with ovarian cancer. For the CDR3, the DNA is TGCGCCAGCAGCTTCATTTCTAGCGGGAGTGGCGGAACAGATACGCAGTATTTT. Protein: CASSFISSGSGGTDTQYF.